These T cell receptor beta chains were read from a single sample in a study of shared clonotypes between healthy human individuals. Only in-frame clones appear in the TCRdb table, and some are missing; sequencing was by immunoSEQ multiplex PCR. Of hundreds of thousands of clones listed, around 72% are singletons. Sequenced input: memory CD4+ T cells sorted from blood. Every receptor here comes from a woman aged 25 to 39 in good health. Each CDR3 is given with its conserved first and last residue. A D gene is named only where the DNA matches it firmly. Size is stated for part of the rows, as once, few or many counts, or as a class when the clone is expanded.

>TRBV19|TRBD1|TRBJ1-1|17|few
TGTGCCAGTAGCCCCCGAGCCGGACAGGGTGTGAACACTGAAGCTTTCTTT
CASSPRAGQGVNTEAFF
>TRBV30|NA|TRBJ2-7|15|once
TGTGCCTGGAGTAAAACAGGGGAGGCCTCCTACGAGCAGTACTTC
CAWSKTGEASYEQYF
>TRBV2|NA|TRBJ2-7|11|NA
TGTGCCAGCAGTGTAGGGAGCGAGCAGTACTTC
CASSVGSEQYF
>TRBV6-1|NA|TRBJ2-5|13|few
TGTGCCAGCAGTGTCCGGGGACAAGAGACCCAGTACTTC
CASSVRGQETQYF
>TRBV25-1|NA|TRBJ2-1|16|NA
TGTGCCAGCAGTGGCGAGACTAGTTTCTCCTACAATGAGCAGTTCTTC
CASSGETSFSYNEQFF
>TRBV5-1|TRBD2|TRBJ2-1|15|NA
TGCGCCAGCAGCTCACTAGCGGGAGATGGCAATGAGCAGTTCTTC
CASSSLAGDGNEQFF
>TRBV27|NA|TRBJ1-3|16|NA
TGTGCCAGCGGAACCCAGGGAAGGGTCGGTGGAAACACCATATATTTT
CASGTQGRVGGNTIYF
>TRBV19|NA|TRBJ2-5|14|NA
TGTGCCAGTAGTATTTTAGGCACCCAAGAGACCCAGTACTTC
CASSILGTQETQYF
>TRBV4-1|TRBD2|TRBJ2-7|18|NA
TGCGCCAGCAGCCAAGATCCCCCGGGGACTAGCGTACTCAAGGAGCAGTACTTC
CASSQDPPGTSVLKEQYF
>TRBV5-1|NA|TRBJ2-7|14|NA
TGCGCCAGCAGACCCAACCCGAGCTCCTACGAGCAGTACTTC
CASRPNPSSYEQYF
>TRBV5-1|NA|TRBJ1-1|14|NA
TGCGCCAGCAGCTTGGTCTCTATGAACACTGAAGCTTTCTTT
CASSLVSMNTEAFF
>TRBV28|NA|TRBJ1-5|14|NA
TGTGCCAGCAGTCCGGGATTCGAAGGTCAGCCCCAGCATTTT
CASSPGFEGQPQHF
>TRBV7-9|NA|TRBJ1-1|14|NA
TGTGCCAGCACCCCGAGGGAGGTGGACACTGAAGCTTTCTTT
CASTPREVDTEAFF
>TRBV19|TRBD1|TRBJ1-4|14|once
TGTGCCAGTAGGAAGGGACAGGGAGGTGAAAAACTGTTTTTT
CASRKGQGGEKLFF
>TRBV28|NA|TRBJ2-5|18|NA
TGTGCCAGCAACACATCGGGGCGTCGGAGCGGAGAACAAGAGACCCAGTACTTC
CASNTSGRRSGEQETQYF
>TRBV9|NA|TRBJ2-7|15|NA
TGTGCCAGCAGCGTAGGAGGTACAACCCCGGACGAGCAGTACTTC
CASSVGGTTPDEQYF
>TRBV11-3|NA|TRBJ1-2|17|once
TGTGCCAGCAGCTTCAGTGTGGGGGGCACTACGTTACATGGCTACACCTTC
CASSFSVGGTTLHGYTF